The next 2 T cell receptor beta chains were all read from a single sample in a study of blood T cells in healthy people across ages. The second PCR ran about 6 to 11 cycles with a sample-barcoded 5' primer and J-beta primers. TCRdb itself ran the 5' RACE reads through MiXCR, one entry per CDR3 protein. The table lists roughly 2 million distinct CDR3 sequences, roughly 50% of them singletons. The sample comprised blood. These TCRs come from a woman between 35 and 50 years old in good health.

The table lists this clonotype with a few counts. The V gene is TRBV7-2, the J gene TRBJ2-3, with TRBD1 identical over 7 bases. V trimming: 5 bases; J trimming: 0 bases; junction bases outside the gene matches: 5. Germline CDR1 reads SGHTA; CDR2 reads FQGNSA. The length of the CDR3 is 15 residues. CDR3: CASSQGESSTDTQYF. CDR3 DNA sequence: TGTGCCAGCAGCCAGGGGGAATCTAGCACAGATACGCAGTATTTT.

The V call is TRBV4-1, the J call TRBJ2-4, with 7 bases that match TRBD1. CDR3 size: 18 residues. V shed 3 bases and J 0 bases; nucleotides not matched to a gene: 11. Germline V lookup: CDR1 MGHRA, CDR2 YSYEKL. The CDR3 spells CASSHATWDSLAKNIQYF. The CDR3 DNA reads TGCGCCAGCAGCCACGCTACCTGGGACAGTTTAGCCAAAAACATTCAGTACTTC.